This T cell receptor (beta chain) was obtained from a study of blood T cell repertoires in COVID-19. Study-wide background: Collection of acute and convalescent COVID-19 samples took place in the United States, Italy and Spain. Sample material is recorded as cDNA or gDNA derived from T cells, B-cell-depleted T cells, or PBMCs.

Germline loops: CDR1 SGHKS, CDR2 YYEKEE (reference sequence). The CDR3 is made up of 14 amino acids. V lost 2 bases and J lost 1, with 9 bases in between. Original methodology: For nucleated cells, counts were estimated from reference gene primer amplification. TCRdb's copy holds only in-frame clones and misses some; the assay was immunoSEQ multiplex PCR. Clone size and the V and J calls come from that table; the DNA yielded D and trimming. The sample comprises about 190,000 clones, around nine tenths of which are singletons, and approximately 5.6% rests with the top ten. This TCR was sampled from a woman in her 40s who had recovered from COVID-19. Source material: peripheral blood. The rearrangement joins TRBV5-5 to TRBJ1-1, with no clear D. This chain's CDR3 is CASSFLGENTEAFF. In DNA, the CDR3 is TGTGCCAGCAGCTTTTTGGGCGAGAACACTGAAGCTTTCTTT.